These 17 T cell receptor beta chains were all obtained from the same sample, sequenced in a study of cytomegalovirus exposure and HLA in healthy donors. A multiplex PCR was run with 60 Vbeta primers and 13 Jbeta primers. Repertoires were generated with immunoSEQ multiplex PCR, while TCRdb's copy carries only in-frame clones and drops some. The sample has around 70,000 clones, approximately 79% seen once. The specimen was PBMCs. Receptor source: a woman aged 40 to 49 in good health and CMV-seropositive.

The chain links TRBV7-2 to TRBJ1-5; possible D gene TRBD1, 5 bases. The germline V and J ends were trimmed by 2 bases and 4 bases, with 9 bases remaining between them. The germline gives CDR1 SGHTA, CDR2 FQGNSA. The CDR3 has 14 amino acids. CDR3 residues: CASSLSRTNQPQHF. CDR3 bases: TGTGCCAGCAGCTTAAGCAGGACAAATCAGCCCCAGCATTTT.

V is TRBV9 and J is TRBJ2-1; 8 bases line up with TRBD1. The CDR3 spans 14 residues. V lost 1 base, J lost 7 bases, and 4 bases stayed unmatched. The V gene's germline CDR1 is SGDLS and CDR2 YYNGEE. The CDR3 DNA sequence: TGTGCCAGCAGCGTAACCCGACAGGGGAATGAGCAGTTCTTC. Protein product: CASSVTRQGNEQFF. The whole variable domain, filled in from reference TRBV9 and TRBJ2-1, reads DSGVTQTPKHLITATGQRVTLRCSPRSGDLSVYWYQQSLDQGLQFLIQYYNGEERAKGNILERFSAQQFPDLHSELNLSSLELGDSALYFCASSVTRQGNEQFFGPGTRLTVL.

The rearrangement uses TRBV7-6 and TRBJ1-1, with TRBD1 matching 8 bases. J gave up 4 bases and V 4 bases, and 11 bases lay outside the gene matches. The germline V gene has CDR1 SGHVS and CDR2 FNYEAQ. The CDR3 loop spans 16 amino acids. Here the CDR3 reads CASSSRRTGGSTEAFF. CDR3 DNA sequence: TGTGCCAGCAGCTCCAGACGAACAGGGGGGAGCACTGAAGCTTTCTTT.

V gene TRBV27 combines with J gene TRBJ1-1, with a possible D match to TRBD1 (6 bases). CDR3 length equals 15 residues. Germline loops: CDR1 MNHEY, CDR2 SMNVEV (reference sequence). V gave up 6 bases and J gave up 5 bases, with 19 bases separating them. As DNA, the CDR3 is TGTGCCAGCAGGCCCTTCCAGGGGAGGGGAACTGAAGCTTTCTTT. Residues: CASRPFQGRGTEAFF.

This clone was seen more than once but under ten times. The J gene is TRBJ2-2, the V gene TRBV7-9, with 8 nucleotides matching TRBD2. CDR1 and CDR2 from the germline V gene are SEHNR and FQNEAQ (reference sequence). The CDR3 is 14 amino acids. V lost 3 bases, J lost 6 bases, and 3 bases stayed unmatched. CDR3 sequence: CASSLSGRAGELFF. The DNA for the CDR3 is TGTGCCAGCAGCTTGAGCGGGAGAGCCGGGGAGCTGTTTTTT.

The genes are TRBV5-1 and TRBJ1-2; D gene uncertain. V lost 2 bases to trimming and J lost 3 bases, with 14 bases between them. The CDR3 sequence is 15 residues long. Per the germline V gene, CDR1 is SGHRS and CDR2 is YFSETQ. CDR3 loop: CASSFEPMGDYGYTF. The DNA for the CDR3 is TGCGCCAGCAGCTTTGAACCGATGGGAGACTATGGCTACACCTTC.

This clone was seen more than once but under ten times. CDR3: CASSPGQGAPNTF. In DNA, the CDR3 is TGTGCCAGCAGTCCAGGACAGGGGGCCCCTAACACCTTC. The chain is built from TRBV2 and TRBJ1-2; 11 nucleotides match TRBD1. V was pared by 5 bases and J by 12 bases, with 8 bases of the junction left unmatched. Germline V gene data show CDR1 as SNHLY and CDR2 as FYNNEI. The CDR3 loop spans 13 amino acids.

The chain uses TRBV15 and TRBJ2-3, with TRBD2 matching over 8 bases. This CDR3 region has 18 residues. Germline trimming cut 0 bases from V and 2 bases from J; bases unmatched to any gene: 10. Germline loops: CDR1 LNHNV, CDR2 YYDKDF (reference sequence). The CDR3 DNA reads TGTGCCACCAGCAGAGATCTGAGCACTAGCGGACTCACAGATACGCAGTATTTT. The encoded protein is CATSRDLSTSGLTDTQYF.

V and J are TRBV7-9 and TRBJ2-1, with 8 bases fitting TRBD1. The CDR3 runs 17 residues. Losses at the gene ends were 5 bases for V and 5 bases for J; bases not matched to a gene: 14. The germline V gene encodes CDR1 SEHNR and CDR2 FQNEAQ (reference sequence). CDR3 sequence: CASSLNLDRGGNNEQFF. CDR3 nucleotides: TGTGCCAGCAGCCTAAACCTCGACAGGGGAGGAAACAATGAGCAGTTCTTC. Full variable domain (remainder filled in from reference TRBV7-9 and TRBJ2-1): DTGVSQNPRHKITKRGQNVTFRCDPISEHNRLYWYRQTLGQGPEFLTYFQNEAQLEKSRLLSDRFSAERPKGSFSTLEIQRTEQGDSAMYLCASSLNLDRGGNNEQFFGPGTRLTVL.

This clone showed up just once. The rearrangement links TRBV2 to TRBJ1-6, with D maybe TRBD1 (5 bases). Germline V gene lookup returns CDR1 SNHLY and CDR2 FYNNEI. V dropped 5 bases and J dropped 9 bases, with 14 bases sitting between them. The CDR3 length is 14 residues. The CDR3 region has the DNA TGTGCCAGCAGTCCCCGGCAGGGCGGTTCACCCCTCCACTTT. Translated, it gives CASSPRQGGSPLHF.

This clone was observed many times. The chain recombines TRBV2 with TRBJ2-3; 8 positions match TRBD2. Germline CDR1 and CDR2: SNHLY and FYNNEI. CDR3 length: 14 residues. The J segment lost 6 bases and the V segment lost 6 bases, leaving 8 bases of the junction unmatched. The CDR3: CASSRTSPRDTQYF. The DNA of the CDR3 is TGTGCCAGCAGCCGGACTAGCCCACGCGATACGCAGTATTTT.

The J gene is TRBJ1-2, the V gene TRBV2; 7 bases map to TRBD1. Germline V gene data show CDR1 as SNHLY and CDR2 as FYNNEI. V shed 8 bases and J 8 bases; nucleotides not matched to a gene: 11. There are 13 residues in the CDR3. Here the CDR3 DNA reads TGTGCCAGCGACAGGGCCGCCGAGGGCGGCTACACCTTC. Translating it yields CASDRAAEGGYTF.

This clone was detected a few times. This chain connects TRBV10-2 to TRBJ2-5; D might be TRBD1 (5 bases). The DNA end lines up better with TRBJ2-7; the J call may be wrong. Germline values: CDR1 WSHSY, CDR2 SAAADI. The CDR3 spans 15 residues. The CDR3 sequence is CASSESPDSSYEQYF. DNA of the CDR3: TGCGCCAGCAGTGAGTCCCCAGACAGCTCCTACGAGCAGTACTTC.

In its sample, this clone ranks as medium-sized. This chain connects TRBV6-1 to TRBJ2-7, with D possibly TRBD2 on 5 matching bases. V lost 3 bases and J lost 2, with 8 bases in between. The CDR3 is made up of 13 amino acids. Looked up from germline, CDR1 is MNHNS and CDR2 is SASEGT. This chain's CDR3 is CASSDGETYEQYF. CDR3 DNA sequence: TGTGCCAGCAGTGACGGGGAAACCTACGAGCAGTACTTC.

The chain joins TRBV29-1 to TRBJ2-7; 7 bases align to TRBD1. Germline-derived CDR1 and CDR2 are SQVTM and ANQGSEA. CDR3 size: 17 residues. V lost 4 bases, J lost 4 bases, and 19 bases stayed unmatched. The CDR3 is CSVAGGQASRTTYEQYF. The DNA for the CDR3 is TGCAGCGTTGCGGGCGGACAGGCGTCCCGAACAACGTACGAGCAGTACTTC.

V usage is TRBV5-6 and J usage is TRBJ2-7, with D possibly being TRBD2 (6 bases). This CDR3 has 13 residues. Trimming removed 4 bases at V and 2 bases at J, with 10 bases between. Germline assignment: CDR1 SGHDT and CDR2 YYEEEE. The CDR3 bases are TGTGCCAGCAGCGTGCCGGGGGCCTACGAGCAGTACTTC. Its protein is CASSVPGAYEQYF. The entire variable domain, with the rest obtained from reference TRBV5-6 and TRBJ2-7, is as follows: DAGVTQSPTHLIKTRGQQVTLRCSPKSGHDTVSWYQQALGQGPQFIFQYYEEEERQRGNFPDRFSGHQFPNYSSELNVNALLLGDSALYLCASSVPGAYEQYFGPGTRLTVT.

The gene calls are TRBV5-1 and TRBJ1-3, with no clear D. The CDR3 totals 16 residues. Germline V gene sequence: CDR1 SGHRS, CDR2 YFSETQ. The V and J ends lost 3 bases and 0 bases respectively, with 13 bases between them. CDR3 sequence (DNA): TGCGCCAGCAGCTCCTCGGCGGGCTCCTCTGGAAACACCATATATTTT. This codes for CASSSSAGSSGNTIYF.